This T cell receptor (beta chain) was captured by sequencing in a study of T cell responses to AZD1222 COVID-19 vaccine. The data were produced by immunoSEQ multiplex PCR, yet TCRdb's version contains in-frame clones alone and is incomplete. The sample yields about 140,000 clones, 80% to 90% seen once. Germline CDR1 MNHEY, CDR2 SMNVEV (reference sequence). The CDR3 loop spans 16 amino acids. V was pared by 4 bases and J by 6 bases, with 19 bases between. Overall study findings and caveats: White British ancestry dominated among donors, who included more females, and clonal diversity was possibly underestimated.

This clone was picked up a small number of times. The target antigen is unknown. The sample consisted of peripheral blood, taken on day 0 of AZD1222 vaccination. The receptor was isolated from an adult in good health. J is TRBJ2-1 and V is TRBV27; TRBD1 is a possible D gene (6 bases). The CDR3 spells CASSSTTGTRGNEQFF. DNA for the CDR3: TGTGCCAGCAGTTCTACTACAGGGACGAGGGGCAATGAGCAGTTCTTC.